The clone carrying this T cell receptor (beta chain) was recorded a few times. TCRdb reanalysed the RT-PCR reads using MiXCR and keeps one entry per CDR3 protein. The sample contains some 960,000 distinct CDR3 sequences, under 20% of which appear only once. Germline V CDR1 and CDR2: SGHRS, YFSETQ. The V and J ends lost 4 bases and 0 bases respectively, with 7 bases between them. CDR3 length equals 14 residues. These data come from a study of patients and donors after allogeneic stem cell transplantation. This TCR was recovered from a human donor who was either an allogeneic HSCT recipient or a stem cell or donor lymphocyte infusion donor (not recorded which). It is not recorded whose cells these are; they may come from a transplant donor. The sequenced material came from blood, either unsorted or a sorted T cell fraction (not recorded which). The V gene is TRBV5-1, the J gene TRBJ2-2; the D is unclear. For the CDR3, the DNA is TGCGCCAGCAGCAGTATAGCGAACACCGGGGAGCTGTTTTTT. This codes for CASSSIANTGELFF.